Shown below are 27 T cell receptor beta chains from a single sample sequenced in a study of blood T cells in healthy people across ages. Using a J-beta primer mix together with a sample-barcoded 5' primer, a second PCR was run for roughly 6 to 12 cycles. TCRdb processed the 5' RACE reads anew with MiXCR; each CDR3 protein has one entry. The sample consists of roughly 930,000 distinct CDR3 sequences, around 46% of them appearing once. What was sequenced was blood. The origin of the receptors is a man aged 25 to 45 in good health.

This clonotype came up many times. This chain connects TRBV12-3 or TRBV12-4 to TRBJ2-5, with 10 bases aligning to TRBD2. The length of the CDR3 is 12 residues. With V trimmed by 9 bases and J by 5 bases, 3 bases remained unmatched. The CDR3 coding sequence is TGTGCCAGTAGCGGGGGGAGGGAGACCCAGTACTTC. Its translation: CASSGGRETQYF.

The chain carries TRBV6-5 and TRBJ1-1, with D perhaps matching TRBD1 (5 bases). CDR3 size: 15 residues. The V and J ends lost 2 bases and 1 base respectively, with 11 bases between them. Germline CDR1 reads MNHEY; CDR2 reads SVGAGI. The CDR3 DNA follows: TGTGCCAGCAGTTACGACAGTGCCGGGAACACTGAAGCTTTCTTT. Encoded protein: CASSYDSAGNTEAFF.

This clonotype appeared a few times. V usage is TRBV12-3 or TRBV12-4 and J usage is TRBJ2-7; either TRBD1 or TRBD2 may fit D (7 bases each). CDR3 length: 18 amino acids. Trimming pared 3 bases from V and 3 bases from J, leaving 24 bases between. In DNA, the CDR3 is TGTGCCAGCAGTTTCTTAATAGGGACAGCGGGATCTCGCTACGAGCAGTACTTC. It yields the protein CASSFLIGTAGSRYEQYF.

The CDR3 bases are TGCAGTGCTAGAGATCTGGCGGGATTGGGTTACGAGCAGTACTTC. This gives the protein CSARDLAGLGYEQYF. The chain joins TRBV20-1 to TRBJ2-7, with D perhaps TRBD2 (6 bases). Trimming pared 0 bases from V and 4 bases from J, leaving 16 bases between. Germline V gene sequence: CDR1 DFQATT, CDR2 SNEGSKA (reference sequence). The length of the CDR3 is 15 residues.

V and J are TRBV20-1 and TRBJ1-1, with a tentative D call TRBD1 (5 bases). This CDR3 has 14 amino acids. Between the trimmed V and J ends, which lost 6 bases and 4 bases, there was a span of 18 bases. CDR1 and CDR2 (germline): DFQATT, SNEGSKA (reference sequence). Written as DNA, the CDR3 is TGCAGTGCCCGCAGGGAGGGCCCGAGCACTGAAGCTTTCTTT. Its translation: CSARREGPSTEAFF.

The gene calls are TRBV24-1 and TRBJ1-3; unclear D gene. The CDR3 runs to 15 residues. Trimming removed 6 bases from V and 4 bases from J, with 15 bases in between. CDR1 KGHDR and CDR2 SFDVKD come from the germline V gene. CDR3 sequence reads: CATSPRQSSGNTIYF. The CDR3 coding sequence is TGTGCCACCAGTCCCAGGCAATCCTCCGGAAACACCATATATTTT.

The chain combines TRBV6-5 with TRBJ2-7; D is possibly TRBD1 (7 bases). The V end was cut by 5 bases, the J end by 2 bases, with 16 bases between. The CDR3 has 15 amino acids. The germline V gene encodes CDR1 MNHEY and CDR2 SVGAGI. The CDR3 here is CASSIGGTVPYEQYF. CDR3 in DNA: TGTGCCAGCAGTATTGGCGGGACAGTACCCTACGAGCAGTACTTC.

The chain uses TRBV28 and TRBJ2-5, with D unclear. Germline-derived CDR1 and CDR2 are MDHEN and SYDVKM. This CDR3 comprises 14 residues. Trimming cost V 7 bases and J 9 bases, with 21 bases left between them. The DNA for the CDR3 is TGTGCCAGCAACCCCAGCCACTCCGGCGTGGCCCAGTACTTC. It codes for CASNPSHSGVAQYF. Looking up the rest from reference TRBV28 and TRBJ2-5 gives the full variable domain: DVKVTQSSRYLVKRTGEKVFLECVQDMDHENMFWYRQDPGLGLRLIYFSYDVKMKEKGDIPEGYSVSREKKERFSLILESASTNQTSMYLCASNPSHSGVAQYFGPGTRLLVL.

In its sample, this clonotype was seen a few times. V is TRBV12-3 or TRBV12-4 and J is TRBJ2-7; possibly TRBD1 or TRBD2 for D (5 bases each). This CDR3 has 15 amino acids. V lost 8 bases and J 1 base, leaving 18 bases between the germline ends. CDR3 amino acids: CASGWGKGLSYEQYF. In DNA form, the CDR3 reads TGTGCCAGCGGATGGGGGAAGGGGTTATCCTACGAGCAGTACTTC.

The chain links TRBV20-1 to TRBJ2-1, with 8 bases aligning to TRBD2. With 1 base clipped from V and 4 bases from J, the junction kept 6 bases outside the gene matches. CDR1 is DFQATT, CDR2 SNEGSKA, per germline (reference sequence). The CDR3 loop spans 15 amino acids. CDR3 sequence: CSARGRLAGYNEQFF. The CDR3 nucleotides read TGCAGTGCTAGAGGCCGCCTAGCGGGTTACAATGAGCAGTTCTTC.

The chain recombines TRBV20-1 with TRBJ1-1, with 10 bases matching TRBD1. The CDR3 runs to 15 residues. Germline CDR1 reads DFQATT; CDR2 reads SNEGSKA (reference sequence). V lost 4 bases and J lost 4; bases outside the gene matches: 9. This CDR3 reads CSANYRGTGVTEAFF. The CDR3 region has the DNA TGCAGTGCTAATTATCGGGGGACAGGGGTCACTGAAGCTTTCTTT.

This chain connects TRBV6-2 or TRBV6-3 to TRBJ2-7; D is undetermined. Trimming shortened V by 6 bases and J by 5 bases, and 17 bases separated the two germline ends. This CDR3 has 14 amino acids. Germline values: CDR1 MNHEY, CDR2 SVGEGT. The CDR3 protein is CASRKVSGIHEQYF. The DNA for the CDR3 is TGTGCCAGCAGGAAGGTATCGGGTATCCACGAGCAGTACTTC.

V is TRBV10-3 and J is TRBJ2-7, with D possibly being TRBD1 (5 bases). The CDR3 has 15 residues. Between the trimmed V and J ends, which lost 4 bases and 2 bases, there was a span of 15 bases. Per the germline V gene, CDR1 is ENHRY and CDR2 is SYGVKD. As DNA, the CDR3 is TGTGCCATCAGTGGGAAGGAAGGGGAACCCTACGAGCAGTACTTC. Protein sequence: CAISGKEGEPYEQYF.

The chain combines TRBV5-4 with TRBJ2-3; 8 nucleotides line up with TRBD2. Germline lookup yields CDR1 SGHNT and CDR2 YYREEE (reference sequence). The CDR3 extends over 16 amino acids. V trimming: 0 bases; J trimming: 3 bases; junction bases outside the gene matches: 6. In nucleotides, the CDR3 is TGTGCCAGCAGCTTGGATCCCGGGGGGGCAACAGATACGCAGTATTTT. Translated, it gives CASSLDPGGATDTQYF. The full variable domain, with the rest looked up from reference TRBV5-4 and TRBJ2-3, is ETGVTQSPTHLIKTRGQQVTLRCSSQSGHNTVSWYQQALGQGPQFIFQYYREEENGRGNFPPRFSGLQFPNYSSELNVNALELDDSALYLCASSLDPGGATDTQYFGPGTRLTVL.

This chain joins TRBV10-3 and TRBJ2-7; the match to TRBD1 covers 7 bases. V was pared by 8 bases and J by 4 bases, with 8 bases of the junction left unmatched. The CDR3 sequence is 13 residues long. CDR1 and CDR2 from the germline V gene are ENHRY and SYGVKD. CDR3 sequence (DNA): TGTGCCATCGGTTGGACAGGTGGATACGAGCAGTACTTC. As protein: CAIGWTGGYEQYF.

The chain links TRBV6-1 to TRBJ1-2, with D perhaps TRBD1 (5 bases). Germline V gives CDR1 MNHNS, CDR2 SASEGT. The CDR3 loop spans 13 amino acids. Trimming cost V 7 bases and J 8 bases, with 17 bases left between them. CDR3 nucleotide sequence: TGTGCCAGCATCAGGGCGGATGTGGAAGGCTACACCTTC. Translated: CASIRADVEGYTF.

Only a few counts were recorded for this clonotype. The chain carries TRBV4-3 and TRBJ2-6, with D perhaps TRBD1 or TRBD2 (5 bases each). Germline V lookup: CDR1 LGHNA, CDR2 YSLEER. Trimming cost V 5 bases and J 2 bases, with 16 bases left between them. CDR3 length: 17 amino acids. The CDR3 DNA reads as TGCGCCAGCAGCTTCGTCTCCGGGGCAGCTGGGGCCAACGTCCTGACTTTC. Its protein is CASSFVSGAAGANVLTF.

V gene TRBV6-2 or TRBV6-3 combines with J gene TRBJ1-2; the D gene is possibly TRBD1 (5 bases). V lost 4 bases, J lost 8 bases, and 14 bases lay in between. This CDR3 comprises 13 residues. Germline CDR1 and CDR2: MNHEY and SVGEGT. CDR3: CASSSQGALGYTF. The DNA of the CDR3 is TGTGCCAGCAGTTCGCAGGGAGCACTCGGCTACACCTTC.

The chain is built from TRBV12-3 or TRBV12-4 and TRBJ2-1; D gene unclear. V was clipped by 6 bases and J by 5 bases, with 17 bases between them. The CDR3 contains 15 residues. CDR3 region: CASSSGRARNNEQFF. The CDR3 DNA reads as TGTGCCAGCAGCTCAGGACGAGCGCGGAACAATGAGCAGTTCTTC.

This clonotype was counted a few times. CDR3 nucleotide sequence: TGCGCCAGCAGCCATACGATTCCTGGACAGAAGTCCTACGAGCAGTACTTC. Translated: CASSHTIPGQKSYEQYF. This chain links TRBV5-1 with TRBJ2-7; possible D gene TRBD1, 6 bases. Germline CDR1 is SGHRS and CDR2 is YFSETQ. The CDR3 runs 17 residues. The V end lost 4 bases, the J end lost 1 base, and 21 bases lay between the germline ends. The variable domain in full, completed from reference TRBV5-1 and TRBJ2-7, reads KAGVTQTPRYLIKTRGQQVTLSCSPISGHRSVSWYQQTPGQGLQFLFEYFSETQRNKGNFPGRFSGRQFSNSRSEMNVSTLELGDSALYLCASSHTIPGQKSYEQYFGPGTRLTVT.

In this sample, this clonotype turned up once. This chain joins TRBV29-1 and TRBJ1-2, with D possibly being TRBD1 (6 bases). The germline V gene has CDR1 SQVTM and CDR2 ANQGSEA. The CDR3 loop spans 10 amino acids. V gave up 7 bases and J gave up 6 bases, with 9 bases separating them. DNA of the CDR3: TGCAGCGGGGGACACGATGGCTACACCTTC. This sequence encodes CSGGHDGYTF.

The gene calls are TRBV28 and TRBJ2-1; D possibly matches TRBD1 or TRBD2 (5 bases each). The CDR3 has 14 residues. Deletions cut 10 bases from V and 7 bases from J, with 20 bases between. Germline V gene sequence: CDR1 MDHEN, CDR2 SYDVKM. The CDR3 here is CAISKFGALNEQFF. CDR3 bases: TGTGCCATCTCTAAATTCGGGGCATTAAATGAGCAGTTCTTC.

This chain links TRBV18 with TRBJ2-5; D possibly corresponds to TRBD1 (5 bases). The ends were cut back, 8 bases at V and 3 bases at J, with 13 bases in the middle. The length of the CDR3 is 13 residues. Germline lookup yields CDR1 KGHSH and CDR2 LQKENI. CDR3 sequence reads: CASTVTAKETQYF. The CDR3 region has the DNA TGTGCCAGCACTGTGACAGCCAAAGAGACCCAGTACTTC. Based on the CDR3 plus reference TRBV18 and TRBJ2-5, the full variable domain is NAGVMQNPRHLVRRRGQEARLRCSPMKGHSHVYWYRQLPEEGLKFMVYLQKENIIDESGMPKERFSAEFPKEGPSILRIQQVVRGDSAAYFCASTVTAKETQYFGPGTRLLVL.

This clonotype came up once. The CDR3 reads CASSGQKNTGELFF. The CDR3 DNA follows: TGTGCCAGCTCAGGGCAGAAGAACACCGGGGAGCTGTTTTTT. V gene TRBV18 combines with J gene TRBJ2-2; D remains ambiguous. CDR1 is KGHSH and CDR2 is LQKENI in the germline V gene. V was trimmed by 5 bases and J by 1 base, leaving 8 bases between them. CDR3 size: 14 residues.

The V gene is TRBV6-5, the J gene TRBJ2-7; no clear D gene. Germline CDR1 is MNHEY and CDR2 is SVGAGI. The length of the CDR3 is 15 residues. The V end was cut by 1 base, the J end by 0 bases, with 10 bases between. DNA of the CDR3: TGTGCCAGCAGTTACTTTGGTTCGGGCTCCTACGAGCAGTACTTC. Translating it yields CASSYFGSGSYEQYF.

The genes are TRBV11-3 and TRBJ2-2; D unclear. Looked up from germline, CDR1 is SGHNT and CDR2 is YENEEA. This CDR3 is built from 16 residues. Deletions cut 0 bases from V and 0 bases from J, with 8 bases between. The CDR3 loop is CASSLEGPPNTGELFF. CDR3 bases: TGTGCCAGCAGCTTAGAAGGTCCCCCGAACACCGGGGAGCTGTTTTTT.

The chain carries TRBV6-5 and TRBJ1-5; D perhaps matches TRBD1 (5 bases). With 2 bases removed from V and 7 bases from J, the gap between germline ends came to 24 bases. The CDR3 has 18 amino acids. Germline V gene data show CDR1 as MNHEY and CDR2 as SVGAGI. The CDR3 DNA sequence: TGTGCCAGCAGTTACCGTCCCGGGACGGGAGAGCAAGGGCAGCCCCAGCATTTT. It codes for CASSYRPGTGEQGQPQHF.